What follows are 7 T cell receptor beta chains derived from one specimen sequenced in a study of blood T cell repertoires in COVID-19. TCRdb's copy holds only in-frame clones and misses some; the assay was immunoSEQ multiplex PCR. The repertoire holds about 170,000 clones, 83% seen once, with 2% to 2.5% in the top ten. Sequenced material: peripheral blood. The receptors were gathered from a woman older than 75 with acute or convalescent COVID-19.

The V gene is TRBV5-6, the J gene TRBJ2-1; tentatively, D is TRBD2 (7 bases). The CDR3 totals 13 residues. With 7 bases removed from V and 7 bases from J, the gap between germline ends came to 15 bases. Germline assignment: CDR1 SGHDT and CDR2 YYEEEE. The CDR3 here is CASEGGPRNEQFF. Written as DNA, the CDR3 is TGTGCCAGCGAGGGGGGGCCTAGGAATGAGCAGTTCTTC.

The chain has TRBV4-1 and TRBJ2-7; 8 nucleotides line up with TRBD1. The CDR3 totals 15 residues. V gave up 0 bases and J gave up 6 bases; unmatched junction bases: 7. Per germline, CDR1 MGHRA and CDR2 YSYEKL. CDR3 sequence reads: CASSQDQGAYLEQYF. CDR3 DNA: TGCGCCAGCAGCCAAGATCAGGGGGCCTATCTCGAGCAGTACTTC.

The CDR3 sequence is CAIESTGGSSEQYF. The DNA for the CDR3 is TGTGCCATAGAATCGACAGGGGGCTCTTCGGAGCAGTACTTC. This chain links TRBV6-5 with TRBJ2-7; 10 bases agree with TRBD1. Germline V gene lookup returns CDR1 MNHEY and CDR2 SVGAGI. Trimming took 10 bases from V and 7 from J; bases not matched to a gene: 13. The CDR3 has 14 amino acids.

The V call is TRBV28, the J call TRBJ1-2; 8 nucleotides align to TRBD1. Trimming cost V 5 bases and J 8 bases; bases outside gene matches: 10. CDR3 length equals 14 residues. Germline CDR1 MDHEN, CDR2 SYDVKM. DNA for the CDR3: TGTGCCAGCAGTCTAGGACAGGGAGGTCTGGGCTACACCTTC. Protein product: CASSLGQGGLGYTF.

J is TRBJ2-2 and V is TRBV5-1; D perhaps matches TRBD2 (6 bases). Trimming left V 4 bases short and J 3 bases short, with 10 bases between. The length of the CDR3 is 14 residues. CDR1 and CDR2 from the germline V gene are SGHRS and YFSETQ. The CDR3 spells CASSGGVHTGELFF. DNA for the CDR3: TGCGCCAGCAGCGGCGGGGTGCACACCGGGGAGCTGTTTTTT.

This clone occurred a few times. The chain recombines TRBV5-1 with TRBJ1-1; D remains unclear. The V gene lost 1 base and the J gene lost 7 bases, with 11 bases spanning the gap. This CDR3 has 13 amino acids. Germline V gene data show CDR1 as SGHRS and CDR2 as YFSETQ. The CDR3: CASSLTGGIEAFF. DNA for the CDR3: TGCGCCAGCAGCTTGACCGGAGGGATTGAAGCTTTCTTT.

The chain employs TRBV5-1 and TRBJ2-7; D call uncertain. The CDR3 is 14 residues long. Germline V gives CDR1 SGHRS, CDR2 YFSETQ. V lost 0 bases to trimming and J lost 5 bases, with 12 bases between them. The CDR3 nucleotides are TGCGCCAGCAGCTTGGAACGGGTGTACGACGAGCAGTACTTC. Translating it yields CASSLERVYDEQYF. Complete variable domain (other parts from reference TRBV5-1 and TRBJ2-7): KAGVTQTPRYLIKTRGQQVTLSCSPISGHRSVSWYQQTPGQGLQFLFEYFSETQRNKGNFPGRFSGRQFSNSRSEMNVSTLELGDSALYLCASSLERVYDEQYFGPGTRLTVT.